This is a list of T cell receptor beta chains from one sample in a study of CD8 T cells in ankylosing spondylitis. TCRdb recomputed calls from the 5' RACE reads with MiXCR, one row per CDR3 protein. The table lists hundreds of thousands of distinct CDR3 sequences, over 15% of them singletons. The sample consisted of blood, either unsorted or a sorted T cell fraction (not recorded which). The receptors shown here come from a male donor with ankylosing spondylitis. Each CDR3 is given without its conserved first and last residue.

J gene,V gene,CDR3 protein
TRBJ2-3,TRBV5-1,ASSLIASGVTNTQY
TRBJ1-1,TRBV10-3,AISESIWSRNTEAF
TRBJ2-1,TRBV3-1,ASSQVRAYNEQF
TRBJ2-7,TRBV29-1,SVTTRSTADEQY
TRBJ1-5,TRBV7-2,ASSLEGAYNQPQH
TRBJ2-2,TRBV7-9,ASLTAGWSGELF
TRBJ1-1,TRBV30,AWSGQGNTEAF
TRBJ2-2,TRBV5-1,ASSLEALGGTGELF
TRBJ2-4,TRBV6-1,ASSGQGIAKNIQY
TRBJ1-2,TRBV7-9,ASRVGDGGYT
TRBJ1-6,TRBV7-9,ASSLWDTDSPLH
TRBJ1-2,TRBV13,ASSRFAPTNYGYT
TRBJ2-3,TRBV29-1,SVGTSGSKDTQY
TRBJ2-2,TRBV20-1,SGGQVNTGELF
TRBJ2-1,TRBV5-5,ASSLGGSMNEQF
TRBJ2-1,TRBV7-2,ASSYPQRGDNNEQF
TRBJ2-3,TRBV7-9,ASSVRLPSTTDTQY
TRBJ2-5,TRBV7-2,ASSPRTKMIEETQY
TRBJ1-2,TRBV20-1,SAQHRLTNYGYT
TRBJ2-1,TRBV7-9,ASSWGGTSGEEQF
TRBJ1-1,TRBV7-8,ASSPHHNVNTEAF
TRBJ2-5,TRBV29-1,SVRKGQTKETQY
TRBJ2-7,TRBV15,ATSRGSGGASYEQY
TRBJ2-1,TRBV4-3,ASSLHVTGSSYNEQF
TRBJ2-7,TRBV7-2,ASSRDKQYEQY
TRBJ2-3,TRBV7-2,ASSFTRVPDTQY
TRBJ1-1,TRBV6-5,ASSYQDARPPEAF
TRBJ2-1,TRBV20-1,SAKTWDWSSYNEQF
TRBJ2-7,TRBV11-1,ASSLTRQPYEQY
TRBJ2-1,TRBV5-6,ASSGGGGAVNEQF
TRBJ1-2,TRBV6-1,ASSEVSYGYT
TRBJ2-5,TRBV7-3,ASSLTGSRQETQY
TRBJ1-1,TRBV29-1,SVVDDSAF
TRBJ2-5,TRBV28,APCGKEETQY
TRBJ1-6,TRBV20-1,SATAAGTSRSPLH
TRBJ1-1,TRBV6-5,ASSYWGPLNTEAF
TRBJ2-3,TRBV4-1,ASSQDRPGDTQY
TRBJ2-2,TRBV12-3/TRBV12-4,ASRPTSTGELF
TRBJ2-2,TRBV4-1,ASSQDPRDRGGDTGELF
TRBJ2-5,TRBV9,ASSARGIQETQY